This T cell receptor (beta chain) was observed in a study of T-cell memory formation after mild COVID-19. Study findings and constraints: CD4+ bias marked clones expanding day 15 to 37, unlike balanced contracting clones.

TCRdb processed the 5' RACE reads anew with MiXCR; each CDR3 protein has one entry. The sample holds fewer than 200,000 distinct CDR3 sequences, approximately 17% seen once. This clonotype came up a few times. The target antigen is unknown. This CDR3 contains 15 residues. V gave up 0 bases and J gave up 9 bases; unmatched junction bases: 9. Germline V lookup: CDR1 KGHSH, CDR2 LQKENI. This TCR was sampled from a man younger than 35 who had mild COVID-19 (a few samples of this study predate the infection). Cell type and time point are not known. The specimen sequenced was PBMCs or a T cell subset sorted from them (not recorded which). This chain uses TRBV18 with TRBJ2-5, with TRBD2 matching 8 bases. CDR3 in DNA: TGTGCCAGCTCACCACCGAAGGGTAGCGGGGTGTCCCAGTACTTC. Translating it yields CASSPPKGSGVSQYF.